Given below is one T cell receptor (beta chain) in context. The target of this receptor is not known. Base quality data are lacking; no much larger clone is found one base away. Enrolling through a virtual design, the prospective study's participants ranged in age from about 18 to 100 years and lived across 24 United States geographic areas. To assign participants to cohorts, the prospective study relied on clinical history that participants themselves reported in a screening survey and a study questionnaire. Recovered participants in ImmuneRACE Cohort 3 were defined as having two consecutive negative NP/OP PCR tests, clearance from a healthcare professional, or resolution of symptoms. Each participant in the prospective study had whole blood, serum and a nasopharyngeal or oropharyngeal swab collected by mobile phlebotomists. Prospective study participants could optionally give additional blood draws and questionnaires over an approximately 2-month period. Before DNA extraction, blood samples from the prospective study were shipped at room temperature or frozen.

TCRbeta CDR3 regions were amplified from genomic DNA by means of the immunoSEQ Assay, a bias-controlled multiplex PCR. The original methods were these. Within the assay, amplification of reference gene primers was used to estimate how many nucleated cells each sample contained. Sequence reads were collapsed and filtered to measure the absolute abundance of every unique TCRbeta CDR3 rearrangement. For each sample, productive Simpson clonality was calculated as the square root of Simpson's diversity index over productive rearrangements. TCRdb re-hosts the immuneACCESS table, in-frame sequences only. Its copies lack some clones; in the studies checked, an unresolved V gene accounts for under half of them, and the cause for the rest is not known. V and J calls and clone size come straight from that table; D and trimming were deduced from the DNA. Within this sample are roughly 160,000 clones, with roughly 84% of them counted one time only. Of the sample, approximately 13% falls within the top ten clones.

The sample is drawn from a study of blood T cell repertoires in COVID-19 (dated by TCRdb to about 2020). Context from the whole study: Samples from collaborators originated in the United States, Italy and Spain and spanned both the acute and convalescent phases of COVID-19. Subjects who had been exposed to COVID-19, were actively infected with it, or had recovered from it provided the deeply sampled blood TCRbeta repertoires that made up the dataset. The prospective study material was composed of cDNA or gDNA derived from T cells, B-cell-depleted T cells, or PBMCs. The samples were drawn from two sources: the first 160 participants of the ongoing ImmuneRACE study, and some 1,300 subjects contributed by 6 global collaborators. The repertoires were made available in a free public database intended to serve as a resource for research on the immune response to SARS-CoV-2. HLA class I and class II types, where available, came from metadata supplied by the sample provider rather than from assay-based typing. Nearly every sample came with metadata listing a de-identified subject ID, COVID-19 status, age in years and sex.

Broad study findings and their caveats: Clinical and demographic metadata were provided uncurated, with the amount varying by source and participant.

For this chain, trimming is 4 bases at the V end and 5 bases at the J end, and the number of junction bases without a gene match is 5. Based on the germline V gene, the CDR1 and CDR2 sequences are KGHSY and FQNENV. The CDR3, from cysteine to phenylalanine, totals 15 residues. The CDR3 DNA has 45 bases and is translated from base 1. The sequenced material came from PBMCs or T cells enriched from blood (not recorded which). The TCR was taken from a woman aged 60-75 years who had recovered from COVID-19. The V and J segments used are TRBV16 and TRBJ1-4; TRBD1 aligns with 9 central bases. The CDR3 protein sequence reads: CASSPGTGLNEKLFF. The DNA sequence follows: TGTGCCAGCAGCCCCGGGACAGGGTTGAATGAAAAACTGTTTTTT.